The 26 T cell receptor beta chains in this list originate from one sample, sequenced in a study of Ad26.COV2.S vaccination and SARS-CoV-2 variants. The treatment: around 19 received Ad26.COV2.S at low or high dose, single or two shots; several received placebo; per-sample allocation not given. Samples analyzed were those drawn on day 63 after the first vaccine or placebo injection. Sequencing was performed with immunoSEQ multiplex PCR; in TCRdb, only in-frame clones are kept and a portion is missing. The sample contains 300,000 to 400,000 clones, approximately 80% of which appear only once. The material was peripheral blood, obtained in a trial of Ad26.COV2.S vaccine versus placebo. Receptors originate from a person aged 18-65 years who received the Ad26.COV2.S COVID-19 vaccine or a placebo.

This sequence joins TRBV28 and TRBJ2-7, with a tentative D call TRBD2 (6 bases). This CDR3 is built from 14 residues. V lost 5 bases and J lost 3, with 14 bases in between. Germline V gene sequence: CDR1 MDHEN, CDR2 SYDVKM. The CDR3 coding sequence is TGTGCCAGCAGTCTAGGTCCGGGACTCTACGAGCAGTACTTC. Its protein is CASSLGPGLYEQYF.

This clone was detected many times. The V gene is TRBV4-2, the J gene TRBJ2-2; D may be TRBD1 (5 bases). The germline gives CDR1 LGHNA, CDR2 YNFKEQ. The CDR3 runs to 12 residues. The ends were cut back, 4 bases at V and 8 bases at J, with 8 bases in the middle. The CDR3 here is CASSLGAGELFF. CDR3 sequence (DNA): TGTGCCAGCAGCCTAGGGGCGGGGGAGCTGTTTTTT.

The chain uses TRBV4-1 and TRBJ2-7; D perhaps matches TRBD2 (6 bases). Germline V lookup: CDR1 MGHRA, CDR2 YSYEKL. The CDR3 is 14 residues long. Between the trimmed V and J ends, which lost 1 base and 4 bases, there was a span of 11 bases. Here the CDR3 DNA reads TGCGCCAGCAGCCAAGGGAGGGGCCCTTACGAGCAGTACTTC. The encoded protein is CASSQGRGPYEQYF.

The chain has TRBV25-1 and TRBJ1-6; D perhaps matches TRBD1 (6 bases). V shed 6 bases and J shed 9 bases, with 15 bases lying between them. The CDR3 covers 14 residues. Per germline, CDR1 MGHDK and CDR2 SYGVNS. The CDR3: CASSFGQFFSPLHF. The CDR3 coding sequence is TGTGCCAGCAGCTTCGGACAGTTTTTTTCACCCCTCCACTTT.

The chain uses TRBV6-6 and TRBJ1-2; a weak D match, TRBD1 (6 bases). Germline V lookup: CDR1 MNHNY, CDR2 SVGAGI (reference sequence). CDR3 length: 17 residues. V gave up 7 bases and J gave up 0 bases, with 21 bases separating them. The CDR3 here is CASTRGGGTLTNYGYTF. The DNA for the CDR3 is TGTGCCAGCACTCGAGGAGGGGGGACATTAACTAACTATGGCTACACCTTC.

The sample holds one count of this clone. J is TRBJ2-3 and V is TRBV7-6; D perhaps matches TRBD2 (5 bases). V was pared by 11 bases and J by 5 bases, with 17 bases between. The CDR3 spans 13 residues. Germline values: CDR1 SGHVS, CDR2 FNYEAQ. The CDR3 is CAVADFLGDTQYF. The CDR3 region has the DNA TGTGCCGTCGCGGACTTCTTGGGAGATACGCAGTATTTT.

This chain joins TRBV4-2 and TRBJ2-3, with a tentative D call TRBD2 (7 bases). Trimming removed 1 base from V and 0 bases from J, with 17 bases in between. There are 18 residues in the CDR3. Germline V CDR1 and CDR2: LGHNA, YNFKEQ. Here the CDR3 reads CASSQAGGGGSSTDTQYF. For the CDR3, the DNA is TGTGCCAGCAGCCAAGCGGGGGGCGGGGGTAGCAGCACAGATACGCAGTATTTT.

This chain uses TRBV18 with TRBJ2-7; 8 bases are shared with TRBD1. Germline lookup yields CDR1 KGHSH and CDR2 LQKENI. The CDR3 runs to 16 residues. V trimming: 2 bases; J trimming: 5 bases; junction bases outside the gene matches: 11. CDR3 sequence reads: CASSPAVRQGRNEQYF. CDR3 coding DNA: TGTGCCAGCTCACCAGCTGTGAGACAGGGGAGAAACGAGCAGTACTTC.

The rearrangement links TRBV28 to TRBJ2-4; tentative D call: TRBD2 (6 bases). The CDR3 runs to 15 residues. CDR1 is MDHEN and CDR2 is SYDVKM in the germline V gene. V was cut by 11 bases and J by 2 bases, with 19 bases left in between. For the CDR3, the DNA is TGTGCCGGCTCTACGGGGGTCGGGTCCAAAAACATTCAGTACTTC. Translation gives CAGSTGVGSKNIQYF.

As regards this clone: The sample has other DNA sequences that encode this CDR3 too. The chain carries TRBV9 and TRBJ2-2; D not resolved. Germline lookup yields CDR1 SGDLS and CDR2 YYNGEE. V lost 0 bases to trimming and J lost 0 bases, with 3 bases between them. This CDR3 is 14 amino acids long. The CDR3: CASSVVSNTGELFF. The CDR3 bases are TGTGCCAGCAGCGTAGTTTCGAACACCGGGGAGCTGTTTTTT.

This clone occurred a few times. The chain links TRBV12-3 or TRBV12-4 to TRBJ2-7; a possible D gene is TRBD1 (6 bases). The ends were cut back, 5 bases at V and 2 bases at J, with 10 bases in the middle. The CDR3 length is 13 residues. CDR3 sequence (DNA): TGTGCCAGCAGTAGGACAGCCGCCTACGAGCAGTACTTC. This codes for CASSRTAAYEQYF.

CDR3 nucleotide sequence: TGTGCCAGCAGCATGGGACAGTGGCAAGAGACCCAGTACTTC. Protein sequence: CASSMGQWQETQYF. This rearrangement joins TRBV5-6 to TRBJ2-5; 7 bases agree with TRBD1. The CDR3 covers 14 residues. The trim removed 4 bases at V and 2 bases at J, leaving 5 bases unmatched. Germline V gives CDR1 SGHDT, CDR2 YYEEEE.

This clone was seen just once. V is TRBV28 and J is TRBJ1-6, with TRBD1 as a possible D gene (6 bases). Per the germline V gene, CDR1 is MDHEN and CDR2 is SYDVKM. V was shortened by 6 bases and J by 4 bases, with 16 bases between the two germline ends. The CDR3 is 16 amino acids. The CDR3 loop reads CASRTRTADYNSPLHF. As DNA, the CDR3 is TGTGCCAGCAGAACAAGGACAGCCGATTATAATTCACCCCTCCACTTT.

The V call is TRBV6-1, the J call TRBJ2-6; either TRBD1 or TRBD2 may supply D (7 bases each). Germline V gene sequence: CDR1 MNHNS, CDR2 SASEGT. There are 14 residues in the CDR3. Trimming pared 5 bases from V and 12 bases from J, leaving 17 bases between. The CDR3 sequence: CASSSGEGAVVLTF. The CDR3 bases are TGTGCCAGCAGTTCCGGGGAGGGGGCAGTCGTCCTGACTTTC.

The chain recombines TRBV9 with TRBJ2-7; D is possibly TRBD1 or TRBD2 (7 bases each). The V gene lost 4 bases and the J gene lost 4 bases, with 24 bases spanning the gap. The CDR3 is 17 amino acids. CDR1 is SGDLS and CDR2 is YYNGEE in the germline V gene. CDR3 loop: CASSPNRGERGFYEQYF. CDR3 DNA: TGTGCCAGCAGCCCAAACAGGGGAGAGCGGGGTTTTTACGAGCAGTACTTC.

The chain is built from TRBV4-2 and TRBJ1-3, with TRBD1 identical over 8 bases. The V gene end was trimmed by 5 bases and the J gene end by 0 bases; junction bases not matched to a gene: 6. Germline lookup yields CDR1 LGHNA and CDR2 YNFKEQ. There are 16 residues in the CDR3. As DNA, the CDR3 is TGTGCCAGCAGCACTCTGACAGGGGCCTCTGGAAACACCATATATTTT. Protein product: CASSTLTGASGNTIYF.

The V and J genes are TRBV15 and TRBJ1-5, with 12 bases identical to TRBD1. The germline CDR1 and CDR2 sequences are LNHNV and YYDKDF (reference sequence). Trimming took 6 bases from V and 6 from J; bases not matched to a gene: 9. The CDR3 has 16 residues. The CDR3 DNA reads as TGTGCCACCAGACCAGGCGGGACAGGGGGCGTTCAGCCCCAGCATTTT. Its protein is CATRPGGTGGVQPQHF. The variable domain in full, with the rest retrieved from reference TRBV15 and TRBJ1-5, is DAMVIQNPRYQVTQFGKPVTLSCSQTLNHNVMYWYQQKSSQAPKLLFHYYDKDFNNEADTPDNFQSRRPNTSFCFLDIRSPGLGDTAMYLCATRPGGTGGVQPQHFGDGTRLSIL.

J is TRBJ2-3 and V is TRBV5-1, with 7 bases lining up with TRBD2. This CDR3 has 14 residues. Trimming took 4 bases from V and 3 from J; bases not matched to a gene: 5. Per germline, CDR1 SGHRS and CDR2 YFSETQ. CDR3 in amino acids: CASSLMGLTDTQYF. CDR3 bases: TGCGCCAGCAGCCTGATGGGACTAACAGATACGCAGTATTTT. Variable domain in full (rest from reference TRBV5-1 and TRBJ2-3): KAGVTQTPRYLIKTRGQQVTLSCSPISGHRSVSWYQQTPGQGLQFLFEYFSETQRNKGNFPGRFSGRQFSNSRSEMNVSTLELGDSALYLCASSLMGLTDTQYFGPGTRLTVL.

The CDR3: CASSLRAGPTVQPQHF. CDR3 nucleotides: TGTGCCAGCAGTTTACGGGCAGGCCCCACCGTTCAGCCCCAGCATTTT. This chain uses TRBV28 with TRBJ1-5; D remains unclear. Germline V gives CDR1 MDHEN, CDR2 SYDVKM. Trimming removed 2 bases at V and 6 bases at J, with 17 bases between. The CDR3 is 16 residues long.

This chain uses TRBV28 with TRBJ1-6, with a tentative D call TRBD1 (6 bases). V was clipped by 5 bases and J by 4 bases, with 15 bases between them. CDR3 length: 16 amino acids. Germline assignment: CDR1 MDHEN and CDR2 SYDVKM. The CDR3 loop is CASSRPGGAYNSPLHF. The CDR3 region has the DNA TGTGCCAGCAGTAGGCCTGGGGGGGCATATAATTCACCCCTCCACTTT. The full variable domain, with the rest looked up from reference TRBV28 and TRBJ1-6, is DVKVTQSSRYLVKRTGEKVFLECVQDMDHENMFWYRQDPGLGLRLIYFSYDVKMKEKGDIPEGYSVSREKKERFSLILESASTNQTSMYLCASSRPGGAYNSPLHFGNGTRLTVT.

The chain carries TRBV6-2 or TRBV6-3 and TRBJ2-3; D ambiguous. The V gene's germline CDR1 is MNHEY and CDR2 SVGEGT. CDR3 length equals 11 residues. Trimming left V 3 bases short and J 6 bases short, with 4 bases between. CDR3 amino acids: CASSYKDTQYF. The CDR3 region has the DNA TGTGCCAGCAGTTATAAGGATACGCAGTATTTT.

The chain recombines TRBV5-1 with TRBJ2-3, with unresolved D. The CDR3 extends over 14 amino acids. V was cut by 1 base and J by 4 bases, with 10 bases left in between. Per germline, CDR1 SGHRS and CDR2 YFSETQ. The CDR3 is CASSLPTSADTQYF. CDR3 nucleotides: TGCGCCAGCAGCTTGCCTACAAGCGCAGATACGCAGTATTTT. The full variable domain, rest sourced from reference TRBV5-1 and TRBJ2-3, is KAGVTQTPRYLIKTRGQQVTLSCSPISGHRSVSWYQQTPGQGLQFLFEYFSETQRNKGNFPGRFSGRQFSNSRSEMNVSTLELGDSALYLCASSLPTSADTQYFGPGTRLTVL.

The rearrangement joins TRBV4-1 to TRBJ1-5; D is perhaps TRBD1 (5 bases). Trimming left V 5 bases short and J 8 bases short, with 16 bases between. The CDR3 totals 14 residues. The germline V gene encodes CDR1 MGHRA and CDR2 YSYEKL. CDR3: CASSFGTTQEPQHF. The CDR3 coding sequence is TGCGCCAGCAGCTTCGGGACTACCCAAGAGCCCCAGCATTTT.

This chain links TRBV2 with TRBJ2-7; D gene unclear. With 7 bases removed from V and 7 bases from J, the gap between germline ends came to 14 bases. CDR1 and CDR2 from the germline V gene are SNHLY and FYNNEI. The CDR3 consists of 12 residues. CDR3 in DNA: TGTGCCAGCAACCGTGGCCCTTGGGAGCAGTACTTC. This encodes CASNRGPWEQYF.

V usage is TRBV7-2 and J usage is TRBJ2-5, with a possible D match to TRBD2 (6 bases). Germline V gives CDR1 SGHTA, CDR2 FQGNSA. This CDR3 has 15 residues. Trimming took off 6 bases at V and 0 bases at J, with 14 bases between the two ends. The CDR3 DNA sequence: TGTGCCAGCAGTTCCCGGGACTCATACCAAGAGACCCAGTACTTC. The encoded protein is CASSSRDSYQETQYF.

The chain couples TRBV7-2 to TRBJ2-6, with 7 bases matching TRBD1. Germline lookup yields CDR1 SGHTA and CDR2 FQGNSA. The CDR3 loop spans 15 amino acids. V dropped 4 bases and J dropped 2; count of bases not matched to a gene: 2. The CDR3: CASSSDRAGANVLTF. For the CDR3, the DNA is TGTGCCAGCAGCTCCGACAGGGCTGGGGCCAACGTCCTGACTTTC.